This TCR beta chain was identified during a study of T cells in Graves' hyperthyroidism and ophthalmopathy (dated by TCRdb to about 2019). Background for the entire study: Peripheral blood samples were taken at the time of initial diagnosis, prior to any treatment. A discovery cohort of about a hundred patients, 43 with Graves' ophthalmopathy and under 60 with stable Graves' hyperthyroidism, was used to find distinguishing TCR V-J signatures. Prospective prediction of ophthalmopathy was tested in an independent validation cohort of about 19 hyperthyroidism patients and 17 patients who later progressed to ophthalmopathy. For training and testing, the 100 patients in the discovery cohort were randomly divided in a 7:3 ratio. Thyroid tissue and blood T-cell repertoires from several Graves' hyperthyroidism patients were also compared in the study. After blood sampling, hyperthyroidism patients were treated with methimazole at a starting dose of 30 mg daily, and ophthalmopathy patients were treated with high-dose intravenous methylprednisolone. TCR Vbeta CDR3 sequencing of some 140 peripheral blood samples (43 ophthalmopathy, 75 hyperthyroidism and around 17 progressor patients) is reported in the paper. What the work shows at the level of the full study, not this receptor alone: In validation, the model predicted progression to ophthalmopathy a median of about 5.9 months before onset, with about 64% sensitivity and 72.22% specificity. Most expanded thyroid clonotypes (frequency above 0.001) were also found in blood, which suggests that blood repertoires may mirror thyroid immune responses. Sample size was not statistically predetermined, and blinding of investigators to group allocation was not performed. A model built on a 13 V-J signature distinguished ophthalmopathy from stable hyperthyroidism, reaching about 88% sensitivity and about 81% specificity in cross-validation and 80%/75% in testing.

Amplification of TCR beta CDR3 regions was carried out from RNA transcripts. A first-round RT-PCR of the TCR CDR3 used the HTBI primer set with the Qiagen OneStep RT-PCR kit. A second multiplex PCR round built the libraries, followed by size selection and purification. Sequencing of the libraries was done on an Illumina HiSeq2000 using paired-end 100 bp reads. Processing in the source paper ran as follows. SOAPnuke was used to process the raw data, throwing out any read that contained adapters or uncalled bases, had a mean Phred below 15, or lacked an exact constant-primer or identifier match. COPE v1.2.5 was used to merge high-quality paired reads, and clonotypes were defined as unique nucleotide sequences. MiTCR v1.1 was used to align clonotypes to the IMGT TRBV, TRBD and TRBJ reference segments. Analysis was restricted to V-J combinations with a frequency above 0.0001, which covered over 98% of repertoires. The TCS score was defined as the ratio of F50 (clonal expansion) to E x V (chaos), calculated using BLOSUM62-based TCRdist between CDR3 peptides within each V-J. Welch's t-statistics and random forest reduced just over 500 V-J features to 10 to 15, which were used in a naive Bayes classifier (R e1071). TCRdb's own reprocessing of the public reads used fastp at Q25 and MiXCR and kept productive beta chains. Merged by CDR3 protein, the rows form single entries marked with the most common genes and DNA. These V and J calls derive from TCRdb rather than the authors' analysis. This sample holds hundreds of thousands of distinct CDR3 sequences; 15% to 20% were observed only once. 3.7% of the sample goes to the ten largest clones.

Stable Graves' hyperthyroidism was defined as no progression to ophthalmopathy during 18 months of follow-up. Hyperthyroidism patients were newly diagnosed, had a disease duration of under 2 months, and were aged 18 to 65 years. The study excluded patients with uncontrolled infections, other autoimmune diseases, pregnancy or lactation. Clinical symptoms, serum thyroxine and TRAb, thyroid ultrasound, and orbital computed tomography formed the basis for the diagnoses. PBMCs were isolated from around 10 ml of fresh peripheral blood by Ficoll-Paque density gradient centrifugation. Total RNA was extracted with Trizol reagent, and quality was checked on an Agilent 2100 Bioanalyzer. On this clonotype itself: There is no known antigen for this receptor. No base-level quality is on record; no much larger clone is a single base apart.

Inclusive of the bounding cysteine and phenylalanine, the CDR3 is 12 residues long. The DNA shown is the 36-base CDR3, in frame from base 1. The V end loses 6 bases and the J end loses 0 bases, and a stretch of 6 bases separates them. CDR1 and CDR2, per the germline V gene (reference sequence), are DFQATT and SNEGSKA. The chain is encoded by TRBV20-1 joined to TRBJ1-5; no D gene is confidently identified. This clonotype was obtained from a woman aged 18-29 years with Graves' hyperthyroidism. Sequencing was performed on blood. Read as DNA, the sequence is TGCAGTGCCGAACATAGCAATCAGCCCCAGCATTTT. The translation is CSAEHSNQPQHF.